Listed below are T cell receptor beta chains from one sample, sequenced in a study of T cell repertoires in cytomegalovirus infection. TCRdb redid the calling of the reads with MiXCR, one entry per CDR3 protein. Altogether hundreds of thousands of distinct CDR3 sequences are present, around 30% being singletons, with the ten largest covering more than 13%. No antigens are known for them. The sample was cultured CD8+ T cells from PBMCs, taken from culture after CMV antigen stimulation. These receptors came from a human donor in good health (CMV status not recorded). Some clones in this sample may be carry-over from other donors' samples. CDR3s include the opening cysteine and the closing phenylalanine or tryptophan. Fields, in order: CDR3 length, J gene, D gene, V gene, clone size, CDR3 protein, CDR3 DNA. The D gene is left open where the match is weak. Rows give clone size only sometimes, using once, few, many, or a class for an expanded clone.

13	TRBJ2-1	TRBD1	TRBV9	NA	CASRGQGYNEQFF	TGTGCCAGCAGGGGACAGGGTTACAATGAGCAGTTCTTC
17	TRBJ2-1	TRBD2	TRBV6-1	few	CASSKELAGGSYNEQFF	TGTGCCAGCAGCAAAGAACTAGCGGGGGGCTCCTACAATGAGCAGTTCTTC
16	TRBJ1-4	NA	TRBV4-3	NA	CASSQDRVIGNEKLFF	TGCGCCAGCAGCCAAGATCGGGTAATCGGGAATGAAAAACTGTTTTTT
14	TRBJ1-1	TRBD1	TRBV18	once	CASSNPGGGTEAFF	TGTGCCAGCTCAAACCCAGGGGGAGGAACTGAAGCTTTCTTT
15	TRBJ1-4	TRBD1	TRBV7-9	many	CASSLEGAFNEKLFF	TGTGCCAGCAGCTTAGAGGGGGCTTTTAATGAAAAACTGTTTTTT
13	TRBJ2-4	NA	TRBV7-9	NA	CASMGPYKNIQYF	TGTGCCAGCATGGGCCCATACAAAAACATTCAGTACTTC
15	TRBJ1-2	NA	TRBV25-1	NA	CASSESGRASYGYTF	TGTGCCAGCAGTGAATCGGGGAGAGCCTCCTATGGCTACACCTTC
16	TRBJ1-1	TRBD1	TRBV27	few	CASSPPGQGEGTEAFF	TGTGCCAGCAGCCCACCGGGACAGGGCGAAGGCACTGAAGCTTTCTTT
16	TRBJ2-6	NA	TRBV7-9	few	CASSLEVFSGANVLTF	TGTGCCAGCAGCTTAGAAGTTTTCTCTGGGGCCAACGTCCTGACTTTC
16	TRBJ2-1	TRBD2	TRBV6-2/TRBV6-3	NA	CASSYSRAGGPAEQFF	TGTGCCAGCAGTTACTCGAGAGCGGGGGGGCCGGCTGAGCAGTTCTTC
18	TRBJ2-5	TRBD2	TRBV7-2	many	CASSLVVYTSGDQETQYF	TGTGCCAGCAGCTTAGTGGTGTATACTAGCGGGGACCAAGAGACCCAGTACTTC
18	TRBJ1-6	NA	TRBV9	NA	CASSPGGEPSSYNSPLHF	TGTGCCAGCAGCCCGGGGGGGGAGCCGAGCTCCTATAATTCACCCCTCCACTTT
16	TRBJ2-3	NA	TRBV24-1	NA	CATSVGWGEFTDTQYF	TGTGCCACCAGTGTCGGGTGGGGTGAATTCACAGATACGCAGTATTTT
14	TRBJ1-5	TRBD1	TRBV6-2/TRBV6-3	few	CASSLTGGVQPQHF	TGTGCCAGCAGTCTAACAGGGGGGGTTCAGCCCCAGCATTTT
16	TRBJ2-1	TRBD1	TRBV20-1	NA	CSASFIRDRVGNEQFF	TGCAGTGCTAGTTTTATTCGGGACAGGGTAGGCAATGAGCAGTTCTTC